A selection of T cell receptor beta chains follows, all from one sample in a study of blood T cells in healthy people across ages. TCRdb re-called the 5' RACE reads through MiXCR, storing one row per CDR3 protein. The data contain about 600,000 distinct CDR3 sequences, about 45% of them singletons. Source material: blood. These receptors came from a man older than 75 in good health. The CDR3 runs from the conserved cysteine through the conserved F or W. The D gene is left open where the match is weak. For some rows the clone size is stated as once, few or many, or as a class when expanded; others skip it.

d_call,clone_size,j_call,v_call,cdr3_nt,cdr3_aa
TRBD2,few,TRBJ2-1,TRBV5-1,TGCGCCAGCACTTCTAGCGGGAGTTCAGCCAATGAGCAGTTCTTC,CASTSSGSSANEQFF
TRBD2,NA,TRBJ2-7,TRBV20-1,TGCAGTGCTAGAGATCCCGACCTAGCGGTCTACGAGCAGTACTTC,CSARDPDLAVYEQYF
NA,NA,TRBJ1-5,TRBV12-3/TRBV12-4,TGTGCCAGCAGGCGCGGGACGGGGGTTAGCAATCAGCCCCAGCATTTT,CASRRGTGVSNQPQHF
TRBD2,NA,TRBJ2-7,TRBV27,TGTGCCAGCAGCCCGAGCGGGAGCTATTACGAGCAGTACTTC,CASSPSGSYYEQYF
NA,few,TRBJ2-1,TRBV7-2,TGTGCCAGCACCGCGACCAGTTACAATGAGCAGTTCTTC,CASTATSYNEQFF
NA,NA,TRBJ1-4,TRBV7-2,TGTGCCAGCAGCTTAGTAGGGCGCAGAGATAATGAAAAACTGTTTTTT,CASSLVGRRDNEKLFF
NA,once,TRBJ2-4,TRBV3-1,TGTGCCAGCAGCCAAGGGTCAAAGGTGGAGCAGTACTTC,CASSQGSKVEQYF
NA,NA,TRBJ2-3,TRBV12-3/TRBV12-4,TGTGCCAGCAAAGGCCAAGGAACGAGAGCAGATGCGCAGTATTTT,CASKGQGTRADAQYF
NA,NA,TRBJ2-3,TRBV25-1,TGTGCCAGCAGTGAGTCGATTAGCGGAGTCGGCGCAGATACGCAGTATTTT,CASSESISGVGADTQYF
NA,NA,TRBJ2-7,TRBV30,TGTGCCTGGTCTTCGGACTACTACGAGCAGTACTTC,CAWSSDYYEQYF
TRBD2,NA,TRBJ2-1,TRBV20-1,TGCAGTGCTATTGGGGGGGGGACCTCAGGTTCCTACAATGAGCAGTTCTTC,CSAIGGGTSGSYNEQFF
NA,few,TRBJ2-1,TRBV6-5,TGTGCCAGCAGTCGACAGGGAGGAAGCTCCTACAATGAGCAGTTCTTC,CASSRQGGSSYNEQFF
NA,NA,TRBJ2-1,TRBV11-1,TGTGCCAGCAGTAGCCGGTTCCACCCTCTTTACAATGAGCAGTTCTTC,CASSSRFHPLYNEQFF
TRBD1,NA,TRBJ2-5,TRBV25-1,TGTGCCAGCAGTGAAGGACAGGGGAGAGGGGAGACCCAGTACTTC,CASSEGQGRGETQYF
NA,few,TRBJ2-3,TRBV28,TGTGCCAGCAGTTTAGAAGGACTACGAGATACGCAGTATTTT,CASSLEGLRDTQYF
TRBD2,few,TRBJ2-7,TRBV3-1,TGTGCCAGCAGCCAAGATGTGAGCGGGAGCTCCTACGAGCAGTACTTC,CASSQDVSGSSYEQYF
NA,few,TRBJ1-2,TRBV15,TGTGCCACCAGCCCCCAGGGAGGGTACTATGGCTACACCTTC,CATSPQGGYYGYTF
NA,NA,TRBJ1-1,TRBV18,TGTGCCAGCTCACCACCTGCGGGAACTGAAGCTTTCTTT,CASSPPAGTEAFF
TRBD2,NA,TRBJ2-5,TRBV5-1,TGCGCCAGCAGTCCCATTAGGAGGACTAGCGGGGGGTCGGAGACCCAGTACTTC,CASSPIRRTSGGSETQYF
NA,NA,TRBJ1-5,TRBV27,TGTGCCAGCAGGCCGAGCATACGCAATCAGCCCCAGCATTTT,CASRPSIRNQPQHF
NA,few,TRBJ2-2,TRBV6-6,TGTGCCAGCAGTTACTCGGCAGGGAGTACGACCGGGGAGCTGTTTTTT,CASSYSAGSTTGELFF
TRBD1,NA,TRBJ2-5,TRBV12-3/TRBV12-4,TGTGCCAGCAGTTTATACAGGGGGAGAGAGACCCAGTACTTC,CASSLYRGRETQYF
NA,NA,TRBJ1-1,TRBV28,TGTGCCAGCTCTACTCGGTGGGGGGACACTGAAGCTTTCTTT,CASSTRWGDTEAFF
NA,NA,TRBJ2-6,TRBV4-3,TGCGCCAGCAGCCCCAGCCCGGCTGGGGCCAACGTCCTGACTTTC,CASSPSPAGANVLTF
NA,many,TRBJ1-2,TRBV6-5,TGTGCCAGCAGCCGGGGCCAACTAGCTAACTATGGCTACACCTTC,CASSRGQLANYGYTF
TRBD2,NA,TRBJ2-5,TRBV7-9,TGTGCCAGCAGTAAAGGCGGCGGGGGAGAAGAGACCCAGTACTTC,CASSKGGGGEETQYF
TRBD2,NA,TRBJ2-1,TRBV20-1,TGCAGTGCTAGAGGGAGAGGGGTCGGGACTAGCGGGACCGGGGGGTTGGGTGAGCAGTTCTTC,CSARGRGVGTSGTGGLGEQFF
NA,many,TRBJ1-2,TRBV5-5,TGTGCCAGCAGCTTCCAGGGGAGAGCTAACTATGGCTACACCTTC,CASSFQGRANYGYTF
NA,few,TRBJ2-7,TRBV6-5,TGTGCCAGCAGTCCGTATATAAGCGGTACCTACGAGCAGTACTTC,CASSPYISGTYEQYF